The 32 T cell receptor beta chains listed next were all sequenced from one sample in a study of read filtering for tumor transcriptome and immune sequencing. Molecular barcoded adaptors covering alpha/delta and beta/gamma chains were used on about 0.4 ug RNA. TCRdb reprocessed the reads with MiXCR, giving one entry per CDR3 protein. Among about 50,000 distinct CDR3 sequences listed, around 21% were seen once. Source material: a population of CD138-negative cells sorted from bone marrow. The receptors stem from a donor aged 40 or older with multiple myeloma.

This clonotype was seen many times. The chain links TRBV4-1 to TRBJ1-1; 7 bases match TRBD1. Germline CDR1 reads MGHRA; CDR2 reads YSYEKL. The CDR3 runs to 17 residues. V gave up 4 bases and J gave up 6 bases; unmatched junction bases: 17. CDR3 protein: CASSLLPTGPRLSEAFF. The CDR3 region has the DNA TGCGCCAGCAGCCTCCTACCGACAGGGCCTCGCCTCTCTGAAGCTTTCTTT.

This clonotype was recorded many times. The J gene is TRBJ2-7, the V gene TRBV3-1; no clear D. Germline CDR1 LGHDT, CDR2 YNNKEL (reference sequence). Trimming removed 0 bases from V and 2 bases from J, with 11 bases in between. This CDR3 spans 15 amino acids. This chain's CDR3 is CASSQDIDGPYEQYF. In DNA, the CDR3 is TGTGCCAGCAGCCAAGATATCGACGGACCCTACGAGCAGTACTTC.

On this clonotype: A much larger clone is a single base away; this may be a read error. V and J are TRBV4-3 and TRBJ2-2; D is uncertain. This CDR3 has 14 residues. Germline assignment: CDR1 LGHNA and CDR2 YSLEER. CDR3 loop: CASGQGINTGELFF. Here the CDR3 DNA reads TGCGCCAGCGGCCAAGGGATCAACACCGGGGAGCTGTTTTTT.

This clonotype was found many times. The chain uses TRBV27 and TRBJ2-1, with 11 bases identical to TRBD2. J was trimmed by 0 bases and V by 5 bases; bases with no gene match: 3. Germline V gives CDR1 MNHEY, CDR2 SMNVEV (reference sequence). The CDR3 covers 16 residues. The CDR3 is CASSRLAGSSYNEQFF. CDR3 DNA sequence: TGTGCCAGCAGTCGACTAGCGGGGAGCTCCTACAATGAGCAGTTCTTC.

This clonotype was found many times. The V call is TRBV2, the J call TRBJ2-3; perhaps TRBD2 as D (6 bases). This CDR3 is 14 amino acids long. CDR1 and CDR2 from the germline V gene are SNHLY and FYNNEI. With 6 bases removed from V and 3 bases from J, the gap between germline ends came to 13 bases. The chain's CDR3 is CASSPVRGTDTQYF. CDR3 sequence (DNA): TGTGCCAGCAGCCCCGTCCGGGGGACAGATACGCAGTATTTT.

This clonotype was observed at least ten times. This chain links TRBV5-1 with TRBJ1-4; D unresolved. There are 15 residues in the CDR3. The V and J ends lost 1 base and 5 bases respectively, with 12 bases between them. Germline CDR1 reads SGHRS; CDR2 reads YFSETQ. The CDR3 DNA reads TGCGCCAGCAGCTTGTCCCAAGGCGGAAATGAAAAACTGTTTTTT. Residues: CASSLSQGGNEKLFF.

As regards this clonotype: The junction and the germline gene differ at one end; a read error may be behind it. The chain couples TRBV7-2 to TRBJ2-1, with 10 bases identical to TRBD2. CDR3 size: 15 residues. Germline V gene lookup returns CDR1 SGHTA and CDR2 FQGNSA. CDR3 bases: TGTGCCGGCAGCCGGACTAGCGGTATTGGCAATGAGCAGTTCTTC. Translation gives CAGSRTSGIGNEQFF.

The genes are TRBV5-4 and TRBJ2-7; maybe TRBD2 (5 bases). CDR1 and CDR2 (germline): SGHNT, YYREEE (reference sequence). This CDR3 region has 15 residues. V lost 4 bases, J lost 6 bases, and 20 bases lay in between. CDR3 bases: TGTGCCAGCAGCCCCCCCGGGCGGGTGGCCAGCGAGCAGTACTTC. Protein sequence: CASSPPGRVASEQYF.

This clonotype was picked up many times. This chain connects TRBV6-2 or TRBV6-3 to TRBJ2-1; 10 nucleotides line up with TRBD2. The CDR3 runs to 15 residues. V lost 5 bases to trimming and J lost 9 bases; unmatched junction nucleotides: 10. Germline V CDR1 and CDR2: MNHEY, SVGEGT. CDR3 DNA sequence: TGTGCCAGCAGTCAAGAGCGGGAGGGCCCTCGTGAGCAGTTCTTC. Protein product: CASSQEREGPREQFF.

Ten or more counts support this clonotype. The V and J genes are TRBV4-3 and TRBJ2-1; D is perhaps TRBD1 (6 bases). From germline, CDR1 is LGHNA and CDR2 YSLEER. The ends were cut back, 2 bases at V and 7 bases at J, with 9 bases in the middle. This CDR3 region has 13 residues. The CDR3 is CASSQLQGNEQFF. For the CDR3, the DNA is TGCGCCAGCAGCCAATTACAGGGTAATGAGCAGTTCTTC.

Remarks on this clonotype: A far larger clone is just one base off, so this is likely a read error. This rearrangement joins TRBV6-5 to TRBJ2-1; unclear D gene. Germline-derived CDR1 and CDR2 are MNHEY and SVGAGI. The CDR3 is made up of 15 amino acids. V lost 4 bases and J 7 bases, leaving 17 bases between the germline ends. This chain's CDR3 is CASSSLFETPNEQFF. Written as DNA, the CDR3 is TGTGCCAGCAGTTCACTCTTCGAGACTCCTAATGAGCAGTTCTTC.

By its share, this clonotype is medium-sized. V gene TRBV5-4 combines with J gene TRBJ1-1; D perhaps matches TRBD1 (5 bases). The V and J ends lost 3 bases and 1 base respectively, with 10 bases between them. In germline, CDR1 is SGHNT, CDR2 YYREEE (reference sequence). The CDR3 spans 14 residues. This CDR3 reads CASSSWGENTEAFF. In DNA form, the CDR3 reads TGTGCCAGCAGCTCGTGGGGGGAGAACACTGAAGCTTTCTTT.

This clonotype was counted ten times or more. This chain links TRBV2 with TRBJ2-2, with D uncertain. V was shortened by 9 bases and J by 7 bases, with 18 bases between the two germline ends. This CDR3 spans 14 amino acids. Germline values: CDR1 SNHLY, CDR2 FYNNEI. This CDR3 is CASHRAPSIGELFF. Written as DNA, the CDR3 is TGTGCCAGTCACCGGGCTCCCTCCATCGGGGAGCTGTTTTTT.

The chain carries TRBV12-3 or TRBV12-4 and TRBJ1-5; D unresolved. V was trimmed by 5 bases and J by 0 bases, leaving 11 bases between them. The CDR3 runs 15 residues. The CDR3 is CASSVREGSNQPQHF. CDR3 coding DNA: TGTGCCAGCAGTGTCCGGGAGGGTAGCAATCAGCCCCAGCATTTT.

The rearrangement links TRBV19 to TRBJ2-1, with 9 bases lining up with TRBD2. With 3 bases clipped from V and 5 bases from J, the junction kept 8 bases outside the gene matches. This CDR3 is 16 amino acids long. From germline, CDR1 is LNHDA and CDR2 SQIVND (reference sequence). CDR3 DNA sequence: TGTGCCAGTAGTATGTTCGTAGCGGGAGAGAACAATGAGCAGTTCTTC. Translating it yields CASSMFVAGENNEQFF. Looking up the rest from reference TRBV19 and TRBJ2-1 gives the full variable domain: DGGITQSPKYLFRKEGQNVTLSCEQNLNHDAMYWYRQDPGQGLRLIYYSQIVNDFQKGDIAEGYSVSREKKESFPLTVTSAQKNPTAFYLCASSMFVAGENNEQFFGPGTRLTVL.

Comment on this clonotype: A far larger clone is only one base removed, so a read error is likely. The V call is TRBV6-5, the J call TRBJ2-2; 7 bases are shared with TRBD1. The ends lost 4 bases at V and 1 base at J; junction bases unmatched: 6. Germline lookup yields CDR1 MNHEY and CDR2 SVGAGI. The CDR3 contains 16 residues. Written as DNA, the CDR3 is TGTGCCAGCAGTTCCAGGACAGGCCGGAACACCGGGGAGCTGTTTTTT. Translated: CASSSRTGRNTGELFF.

This clonotype was seen many times. The chain couples TRBV14 to TRBJ1-1; D is possibly TRBD1 (5 bases). CDR1 and CDR2 (germline): SGHDN, FVKESK. This CDR3 has 15 amino acids. Trimming cost V 5 bases and J 7 bases, with 20 bases left between them. The CDR3 loop reads CASSLKARALGEAFF. The CDR3 coding sequence is TGTGCCAGCAGCTTAAAAGCCAGGGCGTTGGGTGAAGCTTTCTTT.

In regard to this clonotype: This may arise from a read error, as a much more abundant clone is one base away. The J gene is TRBJ1-1, the V gene TRBV10-3; D perhaps matches TRBD1 (6 bases). V lost 6 bases, J lost 2 bases, and 25 bases lay in between. The germline gives CDR1 ENHRY, CDR2 SYGVKD. The CDR3 runs 18 residues. CDR3 nucleotide sequence: TGTGCCATCAGATTCAGCCGGGACACCGAGGGGATAAACACTGAAGCTTTCTTT. It yields the protein CAIRFSRDTEGINTEAFF.

As regards this clonotype: This may be a read error, as it is one base from a much larger clone. In DNA, the CDR3 is TGCAGTGCGACGGACAGGGGGCCCCAAGAGGCCCAGTACTTC. Translation: CSATDRGPQEAQYF. V gene TRBV20-1 combines with J gene TRBJ2-5, with 11 bases aligning to TRBD1. CDR3 size: 14 residues. CDR1 is DFQATT and CDR2 is SNEGSKA in the germline V gene (reference sequence).

Regarding this clonotype: This may be a read error: a much more frequent sequence differs by one nucleotide. The V call is TRBV29-1, the J call TRBJ2-1; 7 bases line up with TRBD1. Germline V lookup: CDR1 SQVTM, CDR2 ANQGSEA. This CDR3 is built from 13 residues. The CDR3 spells CGVSGQKYNEQFF. Here the CDR3 DNA reads TGCGGCGTTTCGGGACAGAAATACAATGAGCAGTTCTTC.

This clonotype occurred many times. The chain combines TRBV12-3 or TRBV12-4 with TRBJ2-2; D unresolved. V was clipped by 2 bases and J by 8 bases, with 3 bases between them. The length of the CDR3 is 11 residues. CDR3 region: CASSLWGELFF. In nucleotides, the CDR3 is TGTGCCAGCAGTTTATGGGGGGAGCTGTTTTTT.

To note about this clonotype: One junction end does not reproduce the germline sequence, and a read error may be involved. The V gene is TRBV20-1, the J gene TRBJ2-1; D unclear. The CDR3 has 13 residues. Germline values: CDR1 DFQATT, CDR2 SNEGSKA (reference sequence). CDR3 loop: CSARDEAFGEQFF. The CDR3 DNA follows: TGCAGCGCTAGAGATGAAGCGTTCGGTGAGCAGTTCTTC.

In this sample, this clonotype turned up once. A read error is the likely source, as a far larger clone sits one nucleotide away. J is TRBJ2-5 and V is TRBV6-2 or TRBV6-3; a weak D match, TRBD1 (7 bases). The CDR3 is made up of 14 amino acids. The V and J ends lost 8 bases and 5 bases respectively, with 18 bases between them. In germline, CDR1 is MNHEY, CDR2 SVGEGT. The CDR3 DNA is TGTGCCAGCGGTGAAGGAGGGGGCTGGGAGACCCAGTACTTC. Protein: CASGEGGGWETQYF.

This clonotype was seen a few times. The chain links TRBV7-2 to TRBJ2-1; possibly TRBD1 or TRBD2 for D (6 bases each). The CDR3 totals 16 residues. The V gene's germline CDR1 is SGHTA and CDR2 FQGNSA. Trimming pared 5 bases from V and 4 bases from J, leaving 18 bases between. The CDR3 DNA follows: TGTGCCAGCAGCCTCCGGGGGCCTACTGGGTACAATGAGCAGTTCTTC. It encodes CASSLRGPTGYNEQFF.

This clonotype occurred many times. The chain couples TRBV20-1 to TRBJ2-1; D is tentatively TRBD1 or TRBD2 (5 bases each). Per the germline V gene, CDR1 is DFQATT and CDR2 is SNEGSKA (reference sequence). Trimming removed 4 bases at V and 9 bases at J, with 13 bases between. This CDR3 is built from 12 residues. CDR3 sequence reads: CSATRLGVEQFF. CDR3 nucleotide sequence: TGCAGTGCTACACGGTTGGGGGTTGAGCAGTTCTTC.

This clonotype was detected many times. The chain uses TRBV29-1 and TRBJ1-1, with D perhaps TRBD1 (5 bases). The CDR3 contains 15 residues. The ends were cut back, 1 base at V and 2 bases at J, with 14 bases in the middle. Germline CDR1 reads SQVTM; CDR2 reads ANQGSEA. Here the CDR3 DNA reads TGCAGCGTTGAAGCCCAGGAGAGGGGCAACACTGAAGCTTTCTTT. This codes for CSVEAQERGNTEAFF. Combining the CDR3 with reference TRBV29-1 and TRBJ1-1 gives the whole variable domain SAVISQKPSRDICQRGTSLTIQCQVDSQVTMMFWYRQQPGQSLTLIATANQGSEATYESGFVIDKFPISRPNLTFSTLTVSNMSPEDSSIYLCSVEAQERGNTEAFFGQGTRLTVV.

This clonotype was observed a handful of times. V and J are TRBV29-1 and TRBJ2-3; no reliable D call. From germline, CDR1 is SQVTM and CDR2 ANQGSEA. Deletions cut 3 bases from V and 2 bases from J, with 9 bases between. This CDR3 has 13 residues. This chain's CDR3 is CSVEYGITDTQYF. In DNA, the CDR3 is TGCAGCGTTGAGTATGGGATCACAGATACGCAGTATTTT.

As for this clonotype: It may be a read error: a sequence one base away is much more abundant. This chain links TRBV24-1 with TRBJ1-5; D ambiguous. This CDR3 has 14 amino acids. Germline V CDR1 and CDR2: KGHDR, SFDVKD. Between the trimmed V and J ends, which lost 5 bases and 7 bases, there was a span of 14 bases. The CDR3 spells CATSARVSWQPQHF. In DNA, the CDR3 is TGTGCCACCAGTGCTCGGGTTTCGTGGCAGCCCCAGCATTTT.

This clonotype was seen many times. The genes are TRBV29-1 and TRBJ1-4; a weak D match, TRBD1 (5 bases). From germline, CDR1 is SQVTM and CDR2 ANQGSEA. This CDR3 has 12 residues. Trimming cost V 6 bases and J 3 bases, with 8 bases left between them. The CDR3 region is CSVPGANEKLFF. The DNA for the CDR3 is TGCAGCGTCCCGGGGGCTAATGAAAAACTGTTTTTT.

This clonotype was observed at least ten times. The V call is TRBV12-3 or TRBV12-4, the J call TRBJ2-7, with 8 positions matching TRBD2. V trimming: 3 bases; J trimming: 6 bases; junction bases outside the gene matches: 7. CDR3 length: 14 residues. This CDR3 reads CASSFSGGPSEQYF. CDR3 coding DNA: TGTGCCAGCAGTTTTTCGGGAGGGCCTTCCGAGCAGTACTTC.

This clonotype appeared many times. This chain connects TRBV18 to TRBJ1-1; D is uncertain. The CDR3 contains 12 residues. V lost 3 bases and J lost 3, with 5 bases in between. The germline gives CDR1 KGHSH, CDR2 LQKENI. CDR3 in DNA: TGTGCCAGCTCACCCCGGGACACTGAAGCTTTCTTT. Translating it yields CASSPRDTEAFF.

This clonotype was recorded many times. V and J are TRBV19 and TRBJ2-1, with 8 bases lining up with TRBD2. Germline loops: CDR1 LNHDA, CDR2 SQIVND (reference sequence). This CDR3 is 13 amino acids long. Unmatched junction bases numbered 5, after V lost 6 bases and J lost 7 bases. The CDR3 nucleotides read TGTGCCAGTAGGCACGGGAGGGGAAATGAGCAGTTCTTC. Translation gives CASRHGRGNEQFF.